The sequence of this T cell receptor beta chain was determined in a study of blood T cell repertoires in COVID-19. Study details: Sample material is recorded as cDNA or gDNA derived from T cells, B-cell-depleted T cells, or PBMCs.

Authors' processing steps: Amplifying reference gene primers gave estimates of nucleated cell counts. Using immunoSEQ multiplex PCR, the repertoire was profiled, and TCRdb retains in-frame clones only, with some absent. V and J calls and clone size are copied from that table; D and trimming were computed from the DNA. The sample includes some 220,000 clones, 75% to 85% of them seen just once. This clonotype was sampled from a human donor in a cohort sampled during active COVID-19. The specimen sequenced was peripheral blood.

CDR3 amino acids: CASSYLRGDQETQYF. The CDR3 bases are TGTGCCAGCAGTTACTTACGGGGGGACCAAGAGACCCAGTACTTC. The chain carries TRBV6-6 and TRBJ2-5, with 7 bases lining up with TRBD2. CDR1 is MNHNY and CDR2 is SVGAGI in the germline V gene (reference sequence). With V trimmed by 1 base and J by 0 bases, 2 bases remained unmatched. The CDR3 is 15 residues long.